This T cell receptor beta chain derives from a study of early T cells in non-severe SARS-CoV-2 infection. Overall study context: The study sequenced bulk RNA from unsorted whole blood, with chains unpaired. Broader study findings: VDJdb matching, biased toward anti-spike CD8 responses, missed private and CD4 specificities.

The table lists this clonotype with many counts. Its antigen remains unknown. This CDR3 contains 15 residues. V lost 0 bases and J lost 1, with 10 bases in between. The protocol attached unique molecular identifiers to individual cDNA molecules. Each CDR3 protein gets one entry after TCRdb re-called the 5' RACE reads with MiXCR. This table holds approximately 65,000 distinct CDR3 sequences, around 11% found once. Specimen: whole blood, collected at baseline. The origin of this receptor is an adult who was a healthcare worker with PCR-confirmed SARS-CoV-2 infection or an uninfected control (not recorded which). The chain employs TRBV12-3 or TRBV12-4 and TRBJ2-7; maybe TRBD2 (6 bases). The CDR3 DNA reads TGTGCCAGCAGTTTAGCAGCTGGGAGGTCCTACGAGCAGTACTTC. Amino acids: CASSLAAGRSYEQYF.